The source of this T cell receptor (beta chain) is a study of PD-1 blockade in classical Hodgkin lymphoma. Study findings and constraints: Repertoires differed for reasons still undefined, possibly disease activity or prior therapy.

Losses at the gene ends were 5 bases for V and 2 bases for J; bases not matched to a gene: 5. Germline V gene sequence: CDR1 SGHTA, CDR2 FQGNSA. This CDR3 region has 16 residues. Sequencing used immunoSEQ multiplex PCR; TCRdb keeps in-frame clones, though not all of them. The data hold under 30,000 clones, with roughly 92% observed a single time. As for this clone: Its matching antigen is unknown.

Described time point: newly diagnosed, previously untreated cHL patient sample. The rearrangement links TRBV7-2 to TRBJ2-1; the match to TRBD2 covers 11 bases. This sequence originates from a human donor with classical Hodgkin lymphoma. Sequencing used peripheral blood mononuclear cells (PBMCs). The CDR3 region is CASSPTSGIPYNEQFF. The CDR3 nucleotides are TGTGCCAGCAGCCCGACTAGCGGGATTCCCTACAATGAGCAGTTCTTC.